The next 28 T cell receptor beta chains were all read from a single sample in a study of blood T cell repertoires in COVID-19. The assay was immunoSEQ multiplex PCR, and TCRdb's table has in-frame clones only and misses some. This repertoire shows 130,000 to 150,000 clones, approximately 89% found once; its top ten account for around 1.6%. The specimen sequenced was peripheral blood. The source is a human donor in a cohort sampled during active COVID-19.

This clone was recorded once. The chain links TRBV10-3 to TRBJ1-5; a possible D gene is TRBD1 (6 bases). CDR1 ENHRY and CDR2 SYGVKD come from the germline V gene. CDR3 length: 14 amino acids. The V end was cut by 4 bases, the J end by 1 base, with 8 bases between. The chain's CDR3 is CAISAGASNQPQHF. The CDR3 nucleotides read TGTGCCATCAGTGCAGGGGCCAGCAATCAGCCCCAGCATTTT.

The genes are TRBV29-1 and TRBJ2-2, with TRBD1 identical over 8 bases. This CDR3 is 14 amino acids long. The V segment lost 7 bases and the J segment 3 bases; nucleotides outside the gene matches: 7. Germline CDR1 and CDR2: SQVTM and ANQGSEA. The CDR3 region is CSGQGAWDTGELFF. The CDR3 DNA follows: TGCAGCGGTCAGGGGGCGTGGGACACCGGGGAGCTGTTTTTT.

Of note for this clone: Within the sample, other DNA sequences also encode this same CDR3. V gene TRBV5-4 combines with J gene TRBJ1-1; TRBD1 matches at 8 bases. V lost 0 bases to trimming and J lost 1 base; unmatched junction nucleotides: 5. CDR1 and CDR2 (germline): SGHNT, YYREEE (reference sequence). The CDR3 is 16 amino acids. Here the CDR3 reads CASSLASQGANTEAFF. CDR3 nucleotide sequence: TGTGCCAGCAGCTTGGCTAGTCAGGGGGCGAACACTGAAGCTTTCTTT.

The rearrangement links TRBV5-1 to TRBJ1-1; D is ambiguous. Germline CDR1 reads SGHRS; CDR2 reads YFSETQ. The CDR3 is 15 amino acids. V lost 0 bases and J lost 5, with 14 bases in between. CDR3 DNA sequence: TGCGCCAGCAGCTTGGATGGCAGACCAGCGACTGAAGCTTTCTTT. It translates to CASSLDGRPATEAFF.

The CDR3 loop reads CATSRAGGPHNEQFF. The CDR3 nucleotides read TGTGCCACCAGCAGAGCGGGGGGGCCACACAATGAGCAGTTCTTC. V usage is TRBV15 and J usage is TRBJ2-1; TRBD2 matches 8 bases. V lost 1 base to trimming and J lost 5 bases; unmatched junction nucleotides: 4. The CDR3 sequence is 15 residues long. Germline values: CDR1 LNHNV, CDR2 YYDKDF (reference sequence).

This chain joins TRBV7-2 and TRBJ1-2, with D perhaps TRBD1 (5 bases). This CDR3 has 13 amino acids. The V gene's germline CDR1 is SGHTA and CDR2 FQGNSA. Between the trimmed V and J ends, which lost 4 bases and 8 bases, there was a span of 14 bases. Written as DNA, the CDR3 is TGTGCCAGCAGCTCGCCGAGACAGCGCGGCTACACCTTC. Protein: CASSSPRQRGYTF.

The rearrangement uses TRBV27 and TRBJ1-2; TRBD1 is a possible D gene (5 bases). Germline V lookup: CDR1 MNHEY, CDR2 SMNVEV (reference sequence). With 3 bases removed from V and 3 bases from J, the gap between germline ends came to 11 bases. This CDR3 comprises 14 residues. CDR3 sequence (DNA): TGTGCCAGCAGTTTGGGGGGTGGGGACTATGGCTACACCTTC. Translated, it gives CASSLGGGDYGYTF.

V gene TRBV2 combines with J gene TRBJ2-7, with D perhaps TRBD1 (6 bases). The CDR3 loop spans 14 amino acids. The germline V gene encodes CDR1 SNHLY and CDR2 FYNNEI. With 5 bases removed from V and 1 base from J, the gap between germline ends came to 12 bases. The CDR3 sequence: CASSPDSVSYEQYF. The CDR3, as DNA: TGTGCCAGCAGTCCGGACAGCGTATCCTACGAGCAGTACTTC. Full variable domain (remainder filled in from reference TRBV2 and TRBJ2-7): EPEVTQTPSHQVTQMGQEVILRCVPISNHLYFYWYRQILGQKVEFLVSFYNNEISEKSEIFDDQFSVERPDGSNFTLKIRSTKLEDSAMYFCASSPDSVSYEQYFGPGTRLTVT.

The V and J genes are TRBV19 and TRBJ1-1; D is possibly TRBD1 (6 bases). Germline V gene sequence: CDR1 LNHDA, CDR2 SQIVND (reference sequence). V was pared by 6 bases and J by 5 bases, with 7 bases between. The CDR3 is 11 amino acids. The CDR3 sequence is CASRQGTEAFF. The CDR3 DNA is TGTGCCAGTAGACAGGGAACTGAAGCTTTCTTT.

The chain combines TRBV18 with TRBJ1-2; TRBD1 aligns across 7 bases. Germline CDR1 KGHSH, CDR2 LQKENI. The J segment lost 4 bases and the V segment lost 3 bases, leaving 2 bases of the junction unmatched. The CDR3 is 13 amino acids. CDR3 loop: CASSPGTAYGYTF. The CDR3 coding sequence is TGTGCCAGCTCACCTGGGACAGCCTATGGCTACACCTTC. The whole variable domain, filled in from reference TRBV18 and TRBJ1-2, reads NAGVMQNPRHLVRRRGQEARLRCSPMKGHSHVYWYRQLPEEGLKFMVYLQKENIIDESGMPKERFSAEFPKEGPSILRIQQVVRGDSAAYFCASSPGTAYGYTFGSGTRLTVV.

The V and J genes are TRBV3-1 (or the pseudogene TRBV3-2) and TRBJ2-5; 13 bases map to TRBD2. This CDR3 comprises 15 residues. J was trimmed by 4 bases and V by 4 bases; bases with no gene match: 3. Germline V gene sequence: CDR1 LGHDT, CDR2 YNNKEL (reference sequence). The CDR3 bases are TGTGCCAGCAGCCGGCGACTAGCGGGGGGAGAGACCCAGTACTTC. It codes for CASSRRLAGGETQYF.

The chain employs TRBV9 and TRBJ2-5; 11 bases map to TRBD2. The CDR3 covers 18 residues. V was pared by 0 bases and J by 2 bases, with 9 bases of the junction left unmatched. The germline CDR1 and CDR2 sequences are SGDLS and YYNGEE. The CDR3 sequence: CASSVAASGGTQQETQYF. For the CDR3, the DNA is TGTGCCAGCAGCGTAGCGGCTAGCGGGGGGACCCAACAAGAGACCCAGTACTTC.

The chain joins TRBV6-2 or TRBV6-3 to TRBJ2-3; D gene uncertain. The CDR3 is made up of 13 amino acids. V dropped 6 bases and J dropped 4 bases, with 11 bases sitting between them. The V gene's germline CDR1 is MNHEY and CDR2 SVGEGT. CDR3 sequence reads: CASSERVPDTQYF. In nucleotides, the CDR3 is TGTGCCAGCAGCGAACGGGTACCAGATACGCAGTATTTT.

The V gene is TRBV20-1, the J gene TRBJ1-1, with D uncertain. The CDR3 has 12 residues. CDR1 is DFQATT, CDR2 SNEGSKA, per germline (reference sequence). V was pared by 6 bases and J by 6 bases, with 14 bases between. CDR3 residues: CSASRQVSEAFF. The CDR3 DNA reads TGCAGTGCCAGTCGTCAGGTGTCTGAAGCTTTCTTT.

The rearrangement joins TRBV6-6 to TRBJ2-7; TRBD1 is a possible D gene (6 bases). In germline, CDR1 is MNHNY, CDR2 SVGAGI (reference sequence). This CDR3 comprises 16 residues. Trimming took 0 bases from V and 2 from J, leaving 14 bases between them. The CDR3 DNA reads as TGTGCCAGCAGTTACTCGGGGCACAGGGAGCCCTACGAGCAGTACTTC. Protein product: CASSYSGHREPYEQYF.

The V call is TRBV11-3, the J call TRBJ2-3; 9 positions match TRBD2. The CDR3 covers 18 residues. The germline gives CDR1 SGHNT, CDR2 YENEEA. The ends lost 0 bases at V and 4 bases at J; junction bases unmatched: 11. In nucleotides, the CDR3 is TGTGCCAGCAGCTTAGATCGGGGCGGAGCGGGGGGTCCAGATACGCAGTATTTT. Its protein is CASSLDRGGAGGPDTQYF.

This chain joins TRBV4-2 and TRBJ2-3; 8 nucleotides agree with TRBD2. The germline CDR1 and CDR2 sequences are LGHNA and YNFKEQ. J lost 5 bases, V lost 1 base, and 8 bases had no gene match. CDR3 size: 16 residues. CDR3 sequence: CASSQGRERGRDTQYF. The CDR3 nucleotides read TGTGCCAGCAGCCAAGGCAGGGAGCGGGGGCGAGATACGCAGTATTTT.

This clone has only a few counts. Other DNA sequences in the sample encode the same CDR3. This chain joins TRBV5-1 and TRBJ1-5; D possibly corresponds to TRBD1 (6 bases). This CDR3 is built from 14 residues. V lost 0 bases to trimming and J lost 2 bases, with 6 bases between them. Germline CDR1 SGHRS, CDR2 YFSETQ. The CDR3 bases are TGCGCCAGCAGCTTGGCAGGGGGCAATCAGCCCCAGCATTTT. Its translation is CASSLAGGNQPQHF.

The genes are TRBV3-1 (or the pseudogene TRBV3-2) and TRBJ1-2; D remains unclear. The CDR3 contains 16 residues. Germline CDR1 and CDR2: LGHDT and YNNKEL (reference sequence). With 2 bases removed from V and 4 bases from J, the gap between germline ends came to 17 bases. For the CDR3, the DNA is TGTGCCAGCAGCCAAAAAGGCGGCGGGATTCTCTATGGCTACACCTTC. Translated: CASSQKGGGILYGYTF.

CDR3 amino acids: CASSLQTGGSGNTIYF. The CDR3, as DNA: TGTGCCAGCAGCCTCCAAACCGGGGGTTCTGGAAACACCATATATTTT. The genes are TRBV9 and TRBJ1-3, with D perhaps matching TRBD1 (5 bases). The V end lost 4 bases, the J end lost 1 base, and 15 bases lay between the germline ends. The CDR3 is 16 residues long. From germline, CDR1 is SGDLS and CDR2 YYNGEE.

The rearrangement links TRBV11-2 to TRBJ1-1; D call uncertain. Looked up from germline, CDR1 is SGHAT and CDR2 is FQNNGV. The CDR3 extends over 13 amino acids. Trimming took off 1 base at V and 11 bases at J, with 14 bases between the two ends. CDR3 DNA sequence: TGTGCCAGCAGCTTAGCACAGAGCCCGGGGGCTTTCTTT. It encodes CASSLAQSPGAFF.

This CDR3 reads CASRIVGAGELFF. CDR3 coding DNA: TGTGCCAGCAGGATCGTCGGTGCCGGGGAGCTGTTTTTT. J is TRBJ2-2 and V is TRBV11-2; D is unresolved. V was cut by 6 bases and J by 6 bases, with 11 bases left in between. Germline CDR1 is SGHAT and CDR2 is FQNNGV. There are 13 residues in the CDR3. Drawing the rest from reference TRBV11-2 and TRBJ2-2, the complete variable domain is EAGVAQSPRYKIIEKRQSVAFWCNPISGHATLYWYQQILGQGPKLLIQFQNNGVVDDSQLPKDRFSAERLKGVDSTLKIQPAKLEDSAVYLCASRIVGAGELFFGEGSRLTVL.

Note on this clone: This same CDR3 is encoded by further DNA sequences in the sample. CDR3 bases: TGCGCCAGCAGCCAGGAAAGGAACAGGTTATCTGAAGCTTTCTTT. Protein product: CASSQERNRLSEAFF. V gene TRBV4-3 combines with J gene TRBJ1-1; D possibly corresponds to TRBD1 (5 bases). The CDR3 runs 15 residues. Trimming took 3 bases from V and 6 from J, leaving 17 bases between them. Germline V gene data show CDR1 as LGHNA and CDR2 as YSLEER.

The gene calls are TRBV6-6 and TRBJ1-4, with 10 bases fitting TRBD1. CDR3 size: 14 residues. Trimming removed 5 bases from V and 10 bases from J; junction bases left unmatched: 7. The germline gives CDR1 MNHNY, CDR2 SVGAGI (reference sequence). Here the CDR3 DNA reads TGTGCCAGCAGTCCGGGACAGGGGAGTGGAAAACTGTTTTTT. Encoded protein: CASSPGQGSGKLFF.

This rearrangement joins TRBV6-5 to TRBJ2-5, with TRBD1 identical over 10 bases. This CDR3 spans 14 amino acids. Trimming cost V 2 bases and J 4 bases; bases outside gene matches: 1. Germline loops: CDR1 MNHEY, CDR2 SVGAGI. Written as DNA, the CDR3 is TGTGCCAGCAGTTACCGACAGGGGGCAGAGACCCAGTACTTC. It specifies CASSYRQGAETQYF.

This chain joins TRBV4-1 and TRBJ1-5, with TRBD1 matching over 8 bases. The CDR3 has 15 residues. Germline V gives CDR1 MGHRA, CDR2 YSYEKL. The ends lost 5 bases at V and 3 bases at J; junction bases unmatched: 6. This CDR3 is CASSFRQGPNQPQHF. CDR3 nucleotide sequence: TGCGCCAGCAGCTTTCGACAGGGGCCCAATCAGCCCCAGCATTTT.

This clone was seen a single time. The chain is built from TRBV7-9 and TRBJ1-2; D remains unclear. The CDR3 loop spans 16 amino acids. Trimming removed 8 bases from V and 2 bases from J, with 21 bases in between. Germline V gene sequence: CDR1 SEHNR, CDR2 FQNEAQ (reference sequence). The CDR3 region is CASVPLIEPVNYGYTF. CDR3 in DNA: TGTGCCAGCGTACCACTAATAGAGCCGGTGAACTATGGCTACACCTTC.

The chain uses TRBV5-1 and TRBJ2-5; 8 nucleotides line up with TRBD1. CDR3 size: 14 residues. Germline V gene lookup returns CDR1 SGHRS and CDR2 YFSETQ. V was clipped by 8 bases and J by 4 bases; unmatched bases: 10. The CDR3 here is CASANQGALETQYF. The DNA of the CDR3 is TGCGCCAGTGCGAACCAGGGGGCGCTAGAGACCCAGTACTTC.